This is a list of T cell receptor beta chains from one sample in a study of neoadjuvant nivolumab and ipilimumab in lung cancer. Clones were sequenced by immunoSEQ multiplex PCR, and TCRdb holds only the in-frame ones, with some missing. The data show 44,000 or so clones, around 89% seen once. Here the sequenced sample was blood, taken before neoadjuvant nivolumab, alone or with ipilimumab. The receptors originated from an adult with non-small cell lung cancer. Some clones in this sample may be carry-over from other donors' samples. Both conserved end residues are part of each CDR3. The order of the fields is J gene, V gene, D gene, clone size, CDR3 protein, CDR3 DNA. D genes are given only for firm matches. Clone size is stated in some rows and not others, as once, few, many or a class when expanded.

j_gene: TRBJ1-5
v_gene: TRBV25-1
d_gene: -
abundance: -
CDR3aa: CASSELVGQPQHF
CDR3nt: TGTGCCAGCAGTGAATTGGTGGGTCAGCCCCAGCATTTT

j_gene: TRBJ2-1
v_gene: TRBV11-2
d_gene: TRBD2
abundance: -
CDR3aa: CASRPAGAPGNEQFF
CDR3nt: TGTGCCAGCAGGCCAGCGGGAGCCCCCGGCAATGAGCAGTTCTTC

j_gene: TRBJ2-7
v_gene: TRBV9
d_gene: -
abundance: -
CDR3aa: CASSVAIMDSMYEQYF
CDR3nt: TGTGCCAGCAGCGTAGCCATAATGGACAGCATGTACGAGCAGTACTTC

j_gene: TRBJ2-3
v_gene: TRBV25-1
d_gene: -
abundance: -
CDR3aa: CASSDSVADTQYF
CDR3nt: TGTGCCAGCAGTGACTCTGTCGCAGATACGCAGTATTTT

j_gene: TRBJ2-5
v_gene: TRBV27
d_gene: TRBD1
abundance: -
CDR3aa: CANLGDRGQETQYF
CDR3nt: TGTGCCAACTTGGGGGACAGGGGCCAAGAGACCCAGTACTTC

j_gene: TRBJ1-1
v_gene: TRBV29-1
d_gene: -
abundance: -
CDR3aa: CSVHTGNFNTEAFF
CDR3nt: TGCAGCGTTCATACAGGGAATTTTAACACTGAAGCTTTCTTT

j_gene: TRBJ1-1
v_gene: TRBV6-6
d_gene: -
abundance: -
CDR3aa: CASRHQGNTEAFF
CDR3nt: TGTGCCAGCAGACATCAGGGTAACACTGAAGCTTTCTTT

j_gene: TRBJ1-5
v_gene: TRBV19
d_gene: -
abundance: once
CDR3aa: CASRDRTNQPQHF
CDR3nt: TGTGCCAGTAGAGACAGGACCAATCAGCCCCAGCATTTT

j_gene: TRBJ2-3
v_gene: TRBV2
d_gene: -
abundance: few
CDR3aa: CASSAQGATDTQYF
CDR3nt: TGTGCCAGCAGTGCCCAGGGTGCCACCGATACGCAGTATTTT

j_gene: TRBJ2-5
v_gene: TRBV2
d_gene: -
abundance: once
CDR3aa: CASRAPGLALQETQYF
CDR3nt: TGTGCCAGCAGGGCCCCGGGACTGGCACTCCAAGAGACCCAGTACTTC

j_gene: TRBJ2-7
v_gene: TRBV7-2
d_gene: -
abundance: -
CDR3aa: CASSLVVYGSYEQYF
CDR3nt: TGTGCCAGCAGCTTAGTTGTCTATGGCAGCTACGAGCAGTACTTC

j_gene: TRBJ2-2
v_gene: TRBV25-1
d_gene: -
abundance: -
CDR3aa: CASRSGVTGELFF
CDR3nt: TGTGCCAGCCGCTCAGGGGTTACCGGGGAGCTGTTTTTT

j_gene: TRBJ2-2
v_gene: TRBV5-4
d_gene: -
abundance: -
CDR3aa: CASSLGRGHNGELFF
CDR3nt: TGTGCCAGCAGCTTGGGGAGGGGGCACAACGGGGAGCTGTTTTTT

j_gene: TRBJ2-1
v_gene: TRBV7-9
d_gene: TRBD2
abundance: -
CDR3aa: CASSPSTSGGLYNEQFF
CDR3nt: TGTGCCAGCAGCCCCTCGACTAGCGGGGGACTCTACAATGAGCAGTTCTTC

j_gene: TRBJ2-3
v_gene: TRBV5-1
d_gene: TRBD1
abundance: -
CDR3aa: CASSLAGQGATDTQYF
CDR3nt: TGCGCCAGCAGCTTGGCGGGACAGGGCGCAACAGATACGCAGTATTTT

j_gene: TRBJ2-3
v_gene: TRBV19
d_gene: TRBD2
abundance: once
CDR3aa: CASTPWGSGRASTDTQYF
CDR3nt: TGTGCCAGTACCCCTTGGGGGAGCGGGAGGGCCAGCACAGATACGCAGTATTTT

j_gene: TRBJ2-7
v_gene: TRBV28
d_gene: -
abundance: -
CDR3aa: CASSRSYEQYF
CDR3nt: TGTGCCAGCAGTAGAAGCTACGAGCAGTACTTC

j_gene: TRBJ2-7
v_gene: TRBV27
d_gene: -
abundance: -
CDR3aa: CASSFRTAGSYEQYF
CDR3nt: TGTGCCAGCAGTTTTAGGACTGCTGGCTCCTACGAGCAGTACTTC

j_gene: TRBJ2-6
v_gene: TRBV30
d_gene: TRBD1
abundance: -
CDR3aa: CAWKLDRARANVLTF
CDR3nt: TGTGCCTGGAAACTGGACAGGGCCAGGGCCAACGTCCTGACTTTC

j_gene: TRBJ1-5
v_gene: TRBV6-5
d_gene: TRBD1
abundance: -
CDR3aa: CASRPTGANNQPQHF
CDR3nt: TGTGCCAGCAGACCTACAGGGGCCAACAATCAGCCCCAGCATTTT

j_gene: TRBJ1-5
v_gene: TRBV5-5
d_gene: -
abundance: -
CDR3aa: CASSLIPTSNQPQHF
CDR3nt: TGTGCCAGCAGCTTGATTCCCACTAGCAATCAGCCCCAGCATTTT

j_gene: TRBJ1-1
v_gene: TRBV30
d_gene: -
abundance: -
CDR3aa: CAWSRGTEAFF
CDR3nt: TGTGCCTGGAGCCGGGGCACTGAAGCTTTCTTT

j_gene: TRBJ2-1
v_gene: TRBV6-5
d_gene: -
abundance: -
CDR3aa: CASSYSRLASEAQFF
CDR3nt: TGTGCCAGCAGTTACTCGCGGCTAGCCTCCGAGGCGCAGTTCTTC

j_gene: TRBJ1-5
v_gene: TRBV18
d_gene: -
abundance: -
CDR3aa: CASSPPGRSGQPQHF
CDR3nt: TGTGCCAGCTCACCACCGGGCAGGTCCGGTCAGCCCCAGCATTTT

j_gene: TRBJ2-7
v_gene: TRBV20-1
d_gene: -
abundance: -
CDR3aa: CSVPGVDEQYF
CDR3nt: TGCAGTGTCCCGGGTGTGGACGAGCAGTACTTC

j_gene: TRBJ1-3
v_gene: TRBV7-2
d_gene: -
abundance: -
CDR3aa: CASSRAGGGGNTIYF
CDR3nt: TGTGCCAGCAGCCGCGCTGGGGGCGGTGGAAACACCATATATTTT

j_gene: TRBJ2-7
v_gene: TRBV4-1
d_gene: -
abundance: -
CDR3aa: CASSQSETFSYEQYF
CDR3nt: TGCGCCAGCAGCCAAAGCGAGACGTTCTCCTACGAGCAGTACTTC

j_gene: TRBJ1-2
v_gene: TRBV27
d_gene: -
abundance: -
CDR3aa: CASRAPGGYTF
CDR3nt: TGTGCCAGCCGGGCCCCGGGGGGCTACACCTTC

j_gene: TRBJ1-1
v_gene: TRBV5-6
d_gene: -
abundance: -
CDR3aa: CASSATGRTEAFF
CDR3nt: TGTGCCAGCAGCGCGACAGGCCGGACTGAAGCTTTCTTT

j_gene: TRBJ2-2
v_gene: TRBV19
d_gene: -
abundance: -
CDR3aa: CASRTGPNTGELFF
CDR3nt: TGTGCCAGTAGAACAGGGCCCAACACCGGGGAGCTGTTTTTT

j_gene: TRBJ2-1
v_gene: TRBV10-3
d_gene: TRBD2
abundance: -
CDR3aa: CAIMTGTSGALLF
CDR3nt: TGTGCCATCATGACCGGGACTAGCGGGGCCTTACTCTTC

j_gene: TRBJ2-7
v_gene: TRBV2
d_gene: -
abundance: few
CDR3aa: CASNPRGYEQYF
CDR3nt: TGTGCCAGCAACCCACGGGGATACGAGCAGTACTTC

j_gene: TRBJ1-2
v_gene: TRBV5-6
d_gene: -
abundance: -
CDR3aa: CASSFQGISSNYGYTF
CDR3nt: TGTGCCAGCAGCTTCCAGGGGATAAGCTCTAACTATGGCTACACCTTC

j_gene: TRBJ2-2
v_gene: TRBV2
d_gene: -
abundance: few
CDR3aa: CASSVEGTGELFF
CDR3nt: TGTGCCAGCAGTGTCGAGGGTACCGGGGAGCTGTTTTTT